These T cell receptor beta chains were read from a single sample in a study of blood T cell repertoires in COVID-19. Only in-frame clones appear in the TCRdb table, and some are missing; sequencing was by immunoSEQ multiplex PCR. Of under 170,000 clones in the sample, approximately 80% were seen once. The sample consisted of peripheral blood. These receptors were collected from a man aged 65 to 85 with acute or convalescent COVID-19. Each CDR3 is given with its conserved first and last residue. A D gene is named only where the DNA matches it firmly. A row's size may be missing; if present it is once, few, many or a size class.

NA	NA	14	TRBV6-2/TRBV6-3	TRBJ1-5	TGTGCCAGCAGCTCCCTTACAGTGTCCCAGCCCCAGCATTTT	CASSSLTVSQPQHF
few	TRBD1	15	TRBV6-5	TRBJ1-2	TGTGCCAGCAGACCGGGACAGGGGGGTGACTATGGCTACACCTTC	CASRPGQGGDYGYTF
many	TRBD1	13	TRBV5-1	TRBJ2-7	TGCGCCAGCAGCTTGGGGACAGGGGGCGAGCAGTACTTC	CASSLGTGGEQYF
NA	NA	13	TRBV5-6	TRBJ1-2	TGTGCCAGCAGCTTGGTGGGGGCGGGTGGCTACACCTTC	CASSLVGAGGYTF
NA	NA	16	TRBV7-9	TRBJ1-5	TGTGCCAGCAGCTCCATTAGAGGCGGTAGCAATCAGCCCCAGCATTTT	CASSSIRGGSNQPQHF
NA	TRBD1	15	TRBV18	TRBJ2-2	TGTGCCAGCTCACCAAGGCCAGGGGGCACCGGGGAGCTGTTTTTT	CASSPRPGGTGELFF
NA	NA	14	TRBV30	TRBJ2-2	TGTGCCTGGAGTGTCCAGGGAGGCACCGGGGAGCTGTTTTTT	CAWSVQGGTGELFF
NA	TRBD1	15	TRBV28	TRBJ1-1	TGTGCCAGCAGTCTACAGGGGGCCTCGAACACTGAAGCTTTCTTT	CASSLQGASNTEAFF
NA	NA	13	TRBV5-1	TRBJ1-1	TGCGCCAGCAGTAGACAGGCGAACACTGAAGCTTTCTTT	CASSRQANTEAFF
NA	NA	17	TRBV19	TRBJ2-2	TGTGCCAGCCTTAGGGGCTACGGACAGCCTAACACCGGGGAGCTGTTTTTT	CASLRGYGQPNTGELFF
NA	TRBD2	18	TRBV18	TRBJ2-2	TGTGCCAGCTCAATCACTAGCGGGTCCTCCGCGAACACCGGGGAGCTGTTTTTT	CASSITSGSSANTGELFF
NA	NA	11	TRBV7-9	TRBJ2-5	TGTGCCAGCAGCCGCCAGGGGCCCCAGTACTTC	CASSRQGPQYF
NA	NA	14	TRBV5-1	TRBJ1-1	TGCGCCAGCAGCCCGAGTCCGAGGAACACTGAAGCTTTCTTT	CASSPSPRNTEAFF
NA	TRBD1	14	TRBV5-1	TRBJ1-2	TGCGCCAGCAGCCCGGGACAGGGGTGGGATGGCTACACCTTC	CASSPGQGWDGYTF
NA	TRBD1	16	TRBV3-1/TRBV3-2	TRBJ1-2	TGTGCCAGCAGCAACCCGGGACAGGGCTCCGAGGGAGGCTACACCTTC	CASSNPGQGSEGGYTF
NA	NA	15	TRBV19	TRBJ1-1	TGTGCCAGTAGTGGAAGGGAGGTCGGGAACACTGAAGCTTTCTTT	CASSGREVGNTEAFF
NA	NA	14	TRBV23-1	TRBJ2-3	TGCGCCAGCAGTCAATCAGACGGGGAAGATACGCAGTATTTT	CASSQSDGEDTQYF
NA	NA	13	TRBV7-3	TRBJ1-6	TGTGCCAGCAGCTCCCAGTCCAATTCACCCCTCCACTTT	CASSSQSNSPLHF
NA	NA	16	TRBV11-2	TRBJ2-6	TGTGCCAGCAGCTTGACAGCAAACTCTGGGGCCAACGTCCTGACTTTC	CASSLTANSGANVLTF
NA	TRBD1	14	TRBV7-2	TRBJ1-1	TGTGCCAGCAGCTTTACAGGGGGAGGCACTGAAGCTTTCTTT	CASSFTGGGTEAFF
NA	TRBD2	15	TRBV27	TRBJ2-4	TGTGCCAGCAGTTCCATCGAACTAGCGACCGCGATTCAGTACTTC	CASSSIELATAIQYF
once	NA	13	TRBV6-5	TRBJ1-4	TGTGCCAGCAGGAGGGACATTAATGAAAAACTGTTTTTT	CASRRDINEKLFF
NA	TRBD2	16	TRBV6-5	TRBJ2-1	TGTGCCAGCAGTTATCTAAGCGGGAGATCAAACAATGAGCAGTTCTTC	CASSYLSGRSNNEQFF
NA	TRBD2	18	TRBV5-1	TRBJ2-3	TGCGCCAGCAGCTTGGGTGATTTGGCTAGCGGTGTCACAGATACGCAGTATTTT	CASSLGDLASGVTDTQYF
NA	TRBD2	16	TRBV28	TRBJ2-1	TGTGCCAGCAGTTTATTAATAGCGGGGGTTGACAATGAGCAGTTCTTC	CASSLLIAGVDNEQFF
NA	TRBD1	16	TRBV5-1	TRBJ1-6	TGCGCCAGCAGCTTGACACCGGGACAGGGTGTTTCACCCCTCCACTTT	CASSLTPGQGVSPLHF
NA	NA	13	TRBV5-6	TRBJ1-5	TGTGCCAGCAGCCTGGTCGGTGTGCAGCCCCAGCATTTT	CASSLVGVQPQHF